This passage covers 8 T cell receptor beta chains from one sample sequenced in a study of blood T cells in healthy people across ages. The second PCR ran about 7 to 12 cycles with a sample-barcoded 5' primer and J-beta primers. TCRdb analysed the 5' RACE reads with MiXCR anew, one entry per CDR3 protein. The sample has hundreds of thousands of distinct CDR3 sequences, around 68% seen once. The material sequenced was blood. Every receptor here comes from a man under 40 in good health.

The rearrangement links TRBV9 to TRBJ2-5, with a tentative D call TRBD2 (6 bases). This CDR3 has 14 amino acids. CDR1 SGDLS and CDR2 YYNGEE come from the germline V gene. Trimming took 2 bases from V and 11 from J, leaving 19 bases between them. Here the CDR3 reads CASSVRGASGEQYF. CDR3 sequence (DNA): TGTGCCAGCAGCGTTCGAGGGGCGTCGGGAGAGCAGTACTTC.

The chain has TRBV7-9 and TRBJ1-2; weak D call: TRBD1 (5 bases). CDR1 is SEHNR, CDR2 FQNEAQ, per germline (reference sequence). This CDR3 comprises 15 residues. V lost 3 bases to trimming and J lost 6 bases, with 17 bases between them. The CDR3 bases are TGTGCCAGCAGCTTGGGCAGGGAGGTGGAGCATGGCTACACCTTC. This gives the protein CASSLGREVEHGYTF. The full variable domain, its missing parts supplied by reference TRBV7-9 and TRBJ1-2, is DTGVSQNPRHKITKRGQNVTFRCDPISEHNRLYWYRQTLGQGPEFLTYFQNEAQLEKSRLLSDRFSAERPKGSFSTLEIQRTEQGDSAMYLCASSLGREVEHGYTFGSGTRLTVV.

This clonotype was counted a few times. The chain recombines TRBV4-2 with TRBJ2-5; possible D gene TRBD1, 5 bases. The CDR3 length is 15 residues. Germline values: CDR1 LGHNA, CDR2 YNFKEQ. With 4 bases removed from V and 3 bases from J, the gap between germline ends came to 15 bases. CDR3 amino acids: CASSRRQGSEETQYF. CDR3 sequence (DNA): TGTGCCAGCAGCCGCAGGCAGGGCTCAGAAGAGACCCAGTACTTC.

A remark on this clonotype: The junction shows a germline mismatch at one end, possibly a read error. The rearrangement uses TRBV5-1 and TRBJ1-2; D perhaps matches TRBD1 (5 bases). The CDR3 extends over 14 amino acids. Germline lookup yields CDR1 SGHRS and CDR2 YFSETQ. CDR3 bases: TGCGCCAGCAGCTCAGGGATTACGAACTATGGCTGCACCTTC. It codes for CASSSGITNYGCTF.

There are a few counts of this clonotype. This chain links TRBV12-3 or TRBV12-4 with TRBJ1-1; 8 bases match TRBD1. V was clipped by 5 bases and J by 5 bases; unmatched bases: 7. The CDR3 runs 14 residues. The chain's CDR3 is CASSTGQGGTEAFF. In DNA form, the CDR3 reads TGTGCCAGCAGTACCGGACAGGGAGGGACTGAAGCTTTCTTT.

There are a few counts of this clonotype. The chain's CDR3 is CAWSGTDYGYTF. Here the CDR3 DNA reads TGTGCCTGGAGTGGTACAGACTATGGCTACACCTTC. The chain has TRBV30 and TRBJ1-2; D not certain. Germline CDR1 GTSNPN, CDR2 SVGIG (reference sequence). The V end lost 1 base, the J end lost 3 bases, and 6 bases lay between the germline ends. The CDR3 has 12 residues.

This sequence joins TRBV25-1 and TRBJ2-3; D might be TRBD2 (5 bases). Germline V lookup: CDR1 MGHDK, CDR2 SYGVNS. The CDR3 is 14 amino acids. Trimming left V 1 base short and J 7 bases short, with 12 bases between. Here the CDR3 DNA reads TGTGCCAGCAGTGAATGGGTTGGGGAGTATACGCAGTATTTT. Translation: CASSEWVGEYTQYF.

This clonotype has just a few counts. The chain employs TRBV7-2 and TRBJ2-7, with TRBD1 matching over 11 bases. V lost 3 bases to trimming and J lost 0 bases; unmatched junction nucleotides: 7. This CDR3 spans 17 amino acids. Germline V gene sequence: CDR1 SGHTA, CDR2 FQGNSA. CDR3 protein: CASSFRDRGASSYEQYF. The CDR3, as DNA: TGTGCCAGCAGCTTCCGGGACAGGGGGGCGAGCTCCTACGAGCAGTACTTC. Full variable domain (rest looked up from reference TRBV7-2 and TRBJ2-7): GAGVSQSPSNKVTEKGKDVELRCDPISGHTALYWYRQSLGQGLEFLIYFQGNSAPDKSGLPSDRFSAERTGGSVSTLTIQRTQQEDSAVYLCASSFRDRGASSYEQYFGPGTRLTVT.